This TCR beta chain was identified during a study of OX40 agonist ivuxolimab in advanced cancers. Turning to the overall study: Ivuxolimab was a fully human IgG2 agonistic monoclonal antibody targeting the costimulatory receptor OX40 (CD134). Intravenous ivuxolimab was administered to patients every 2 weeks at six dose levels: 0.01, 0.1, 0.3, 1.5, 3 and 10 mg/kg. Of the approximately 50 dose-escalation patients, hepatocellular carcinoma was present in around 20, melanoma in approximately 15, renal cell carcinoma in 9 and head and neck cancer in 9. A male proportion of roughly 80% and a mean age of approximately 61 years, ranging from about 23 to 90, were recorded for the dose-escalation cohort. Patients were allowed to have had prior anti-PD-1, anti-PD-L1 or anti-CTLA-4 therapy, and around 37% of the dose-escalation patients had previously received checkpoint inhibitors. Partial responses were achieved by three dose-escalation patients, of whom one had hepatocellular carcinoma and two had cutaneous melanoma. Peripheral TCRbeta sequencing aimed to test whether ivuxolimab altered TCR sequence diversity and caused clonal T-cell expansion. The monotherapy dose-escalation portion (N of about 50 patients) of the phase I ivuxolimab trial is reported in the paper.

Results the study describes overall, beyond this receptor: Clonal expansion of both CD4+ and CD8+ blood T cells was observed from baseline to week 6 at doses 0.1 to 3.0 mg/kg. After ivuxolimab, more expanded clones were found on average in CD8+ T cells than in CD4+ T cells. Low levels of normalized T-cell clonal expansion were also seen in some patients who did not respond. Partial responders in the 0.1-3.0 mg/kg groups had among the lowest normalized peripheral clonal expansion, especially among CD8+ T cells. Antigen specificity was not determined for the clonally expanded peripheral T cells.

From its cysteine to its phenylalanine, the CDR3 spans 13 amino acids. Just the 39-base CDR3 DNA is kept, in frame starting at base 1. The trim is 1 base for V and 3 bases for J, with a gap of 7 bases between the germline ends. The germline V gene yields SGHTA for CDR1 and FQGNSA for CDR2. To sequence the TCRbeta CDR3 region, genomic DNA was isolated from the sorted cells. TCRbeta CDR3 regions were sequenced using the immunoSEQ Assay. The source is immuneACCESS, and TCRdb retained only in-frame sequences with V and J called. Part of the clones is not carried over; for the studies checked, unresolved V genes explain less than half of this, and the remainder is unexplained. A total of 75,000 to 100,000 clones appear in this sample, approximately 80% of them only once. The top ten clones comprise roughly 5.4% of the sample. The trial excluded patients who had a history of autoimmune disease or were on systemic immunosuppression. Peripheral blood for TCR sequencing was collected from all dose cohorts at baseline, on cycle 4 day 1, and on cycle 7 day 1. The samples were drawn from a first-in-human, open-label, multicenter phase I dose-escalation trial of ivuxolimab. Adults with locally advanced or metastatic head and neck squamous cell, hepatocellular, melanoma or renal cell carcinoma were enrolled in the trial. Before TCR sequencing, CD4+ T cells and CD8+ T cells from peripheral blood were sorted into separate populations.

Worth noting for this clone: The antigen it recognizes is unknown. Nothing much larger sits one base from this clone, and base qualities are not available.

This chain is built from TRBV7-2 and TRBJ2-7; the D gene is not confidently resolved. The starting material was CD4+ or CD8+ T cells sorted from blood, obtained in a trial of the OX40 agonist ivuxolimab. The receptor's source is an adult with an advanced solid tumor such as melanoma, head and neck, liver or kidney cancer. The CDR3 region reads CASSLDPNYEQYF. The DNA reads as follows: TGTGCCAGCAGCTTAGACCCAAACTACGAGCAGTACTTC.